The 32 T cell receptor beta chains in this list originate from one sample, sequenced in a study of sequential checkpoint blockade in melanoma. Data came from immunoSEQ multiplex PCR; TCRdb stores just in-frame clones and leaves some out. This table holds about 9,200 clones, roughly 20% found once. Treatment of the sample: randomized to nivolumab then ipilimumab (arm A) or the reverse (arm B). The sequences come from tumor tissue (inferred from file names), collected from a patient given nivolumab and ipilimumab in sequence. Receptor source: a human donor with melanoma.

The table lists this clone with a few counts. J is TRBJ1-4 and V is TRBV6-8, with 9 positions matching TRBD1. Germline CDR1 and CDR2: MNHGY and SAAAGT. J was trimmed by 10 bases and V by 4 bases; bases with no gene match: 7. CDR3 length: 14 residues. CDR3 DNA: TGTGCCAGCAGTTTCAACCCGGGACAGGGAAAACTGTTTTTT. Residues: CASSFNPGQGKLFF.

The chain couples TRBV6-8 to TRBJ1-2; D call uncertain. CDR1 is MNHGY and CDR2 is SAAAGT in the germline V gene. The length of the CDR3 is 14 residues. V shed 2 bases and J shed 4 bases, with 11 bases lying between them. The CDR3 protein is CASSYEVTSYGYTF. The CDR3 DNA sequence: TGTGCCAGCAGTTACGAGGTCACGTCCTATGGCTACACCTTC.

The chain is built from TRBV19 and TRBJ2-7; 10 bases fit TRBD1. From germline, CDR1 is LNHDA and CDR2 SQIVND (reference sequence). The CDR3 is 16 amino acids. The trim removed 7 bases at V and 6 bases at J, leaving 15 bases unmatched. Written as DNA, the CDR3 is TGTGCCAGTACCTCCGGGGGGGGACAGGGGTCCAGCGAGCAGTACTTC. Encoded protein: CASTSGGGQGSSEQYF.

The rearrangement joins TRBV6-8 to TRBJ2-6, with unresolved D. From germline, CDR1 is MNHGY and CDR2 SAAAGT. The V end was cut by 10 bases, the J end by 0 bases, with 16 bases between. There are 16 residues in the CDR3. The CDR3 nucleotides are TGTGCCACCCGAGGCCACGGCTACTCTGGGGCCAACGTCCTGACTTTC. Encoded protein: CATRGHGYSGANVLTF.

The chain employs TRBV6-8 and TRBJ2-7, with 7 bases identical to TRBD1. J gave up 3 bases and V 7 bases, and 9 bases lay outside the gene matches. The CDR3 extends over 14 amino acids. The germline CDR1 and CDR2 sequences are MNHGY and SAAAGT. The CDR3 nucleotides are TGTGCCAGCACTCAGACAGGGAACATCTACGAGCAGTACTTC. Protein sequence: CASTQTGNIYEQYF.

In its sample, this clone was seen a few times. The V gene is TRBV11-3, the J gene TRBJ2-1; 9 bases line up with TRBD1. CDR3 length: 16 residues. Trimming at V came to 6 bases and at J to 8 bases, leaving 14 bases not matched to a gene. The germline V gene has CDR1 SGHNT and CDR2 YENEEA. The CDR3 loop reads CASRRPTGGGDDEQFF. For the CDR3, the DNA is TGTGCCAGCAGGCGGCCCACAGGGGGCGGGGATGATGAGCAGTTCTTC.

This clone has a handful of counts. This chain links TRBV11-3 with TRBJ1-2; maybe TRBD1 (6 bases). Germline-derived CDR1 and CDR2 are SGHNT and YENEEA. The CDR3 contains 16 residues. Trimming left V 1 base short and J 4 bases short, with 16 bases between. The CDR3 DNA sequence: TGTGCCAGCAGCTTAGGAAACACAGGGCAAACCTATGGCTACACCTTC. As protein: CASSLGNTGQTYGYTF.

The chain uses TRBV18 and TRBJ1-1, with 10 nucleotides matching TRBD1. The V gene's germline CDR1 is KGHSH and CDR2 LQKENI. The V gene end was trimmed by 0 bases and the J gene end by 11 bases; junction bases not matched to a gene: 12. The CDR3 sequence is 16 residues long. CDR3 amino acids: CASSPPQTGGVLYAFF. The CDR3 DNA reads as TGTGCCAGCTCACCACCCCAGACAGGGGGCGTGTTATATGCTTTCTTT.

The rearrangement joins TRBV5-1 to TRBJ2-5; 9 bases fit TRBD1. The CDR3 totals 15 residues. Germline trimming cut 3 bases from V and 2 bases from J; bases unmatched to any gene: 5. CDR1 SGHRS and CDR2 YFSETQ come from the germline V gene. The CDR3: CASSSGGQGQETQYF. CDR3 DNA: TGCGCCAGCAGCTCGGGGGGACAGGGACAAGAGACCCAGTACTTC.

This clone showed up just a few times. The chain carries TRBV6-8 and TRBJ2-1, with D perhaps matching TRBD1 (5 bases). The CDR3 is made up of 13 amino acids. Germline V gene data show CDR1 as MNHGY and CDR2 as SAAAGT. Deletions cut 6 bases from V and 8 bases from J, with 14 bases between. CDR3 nucleotides: TGTGCCAGCAGCCTACTTCAGGGTGATGAGCAGTTCTTC. Amino acids: CASSLLQGDEQFF.

The chain employs TRBV14 and TRBJ1-6; no firm D call. V lost 3 bases, J lost 9 bases, and 6 bases lay in between. The germline V gene has CDR1 SGHDN and CDR2 FVKESK. The CDR3 runs to 12 residues. CDR3 residues: CASSHSGSPLHF. DNA for the CDR3: TGTGCCAGCAGCCACTCGGGTTCACCCCTCCACTTT.

This clone was observed a few times. The rearrangement links TRBV5-1 to TRBJ1-6; 7 bases line up with TRBD1. This CDR3 comprises 14 residues. CDR1 and CDR2 from the germline V gene are SGHRS and YFSETQ. V shed 3 bases and J 6 bases; nucleotides not matched to a gene: 3. The CDR3 is CASSSTGSNSPLHF. CDR3 nucleotides: TGCGCCAGCAGCTCGACAGGGTCTAATTCACCCCTCCACTTT.

This clone has at least ten counts. This chain connects TRBV9 to TRBJ1-2; D unclear. This CDR3 is built from 15 residues. Germline assignment: CDR1 SGDLS and CDR2 YYNGEE. With 0 bases removed from V and 2 bases from J, the gap between germline ends came to 11 bases. The CDR3 coding sequence is TGTGCCAGCAGCGTAGCTGCCCAGGCCAACTATGGCTACACCTTC. This encodes CASSVAAQANYGYTF. Full variable domain (remainder filled in from reference TRBV9 and TRBJ1-2): DSGVTQTPKHLITATGQRVTLRCSPRSGDLSVYWYQQSLDQGLQFLIQYYNGEERAKGNILERFSAQQFPDLHSELNLSSLELGDSALYFCASSVAAQANYGYTFGSGTRLTVV.

This clone was counted a few times. The chain joins TRBV10-2 to TRBJ2-5; 13 bases align to TRBD2. The germline CDR1 and CDR2 sequences are WSHSY and SAAADI. This CDR3 spans 17 amino acids. V shed 4 bases and J 0 bases; nucleotides not matched to a gene: 5. This chain's CDR3 is CASSGTSGRLNQETQYF. The CDR3 nucleotides read TGCGCCAGCAGTGGGACTAGCGGGAGATTGAACCAAGAGACCCAGTACTTC.

This clone has only a few counts. The chain employs TRBV6-8 and TRBJ2-2; 9 nucleotides match TRBD1. Germline loops: CDR1 MNHGY, CDR2 SAAAGT. The trim removed 8 bases at V and 7 bases at J, leaving 11 bases unmatched. The CDR3 has 15 amino acids. In DNA, the CDR3 is TGTGCCAGCCGAAGGACAGGGGCCGCGAGCGGGGAGCTGTTTTTT. It encodes CASRRTGAASGELFF.

In its sample, this clone is medium-sized. This sequence joins TRBV11-3 and TRBJ1-6; no clear D gene. Germline V gene lookup returns CDR1 SGHNT and CDR2 YENEEA. This CDR3 region has 16 residues. Between the trimmed V and J ends, which lost 3 bases and 7 bases, there was a span of 16 bases. In DNA form, the CDR3 reads TGTGCCAGCAGCTTGCTTGGGGTGGAAGCCAATTCACCCCTCCACTTT. Translated: CASSLLGVEANSPLHF.

This clone was observed many times. The rearrangement uses TRBV6-8 and TRBJ2-3, with no clear D. Germline V gives CDR1 MNHGY, CDR2 SAAAGT. The V end lost 6 bases, the J end lost 8 bases, and 24 bases lay between the germline ends. This CDR3 contains 16 residues. Written as DNA, the CDR3 is TGTGCCAGCAGGGCACACCCGTCCTTATCCACACGTACGCAGTATTTT. Its protein is CASRAHPSLSTRTQYF.

In this sample, this clone turned up a few times. This chain connects TRBV6-8 to TRBJ2-7; D perhaps matches TRBD1 (6 bases). The CDR3 is made up of 13 amino acids. Trimming stripped 4 bases from V and 5 bases from J, with 12 bases between. Germline V CDR1 and CDR2: MNHGY, SAAAGT. The CDR3, as DNA: TGTGCCAGCAGTTTCCGGGACAACGACGAGCAGTACTTC. It translates to CASSFRDNDEQYF.

This clone has just a few counts. The rearrangement links TRBV2 to TRBJ1-3; TRBD1 is a possible D gene (6 bases). Germline CDR1 and CDR2: SNHLY and FYNNEI. CDR3 length: 14 residues. Trimming left V 4 bases short and J 4 bases short, with 11 bases between. CDR3 coding DNA: TGTGCCAGCAGTGTCGGGGGGCCCGGAAACACCATATATTTT. Amino acids: CASSVGGPGNTIYF.

The chain has TRBV1 and TRBJ2-1; no DNA check was done on the table's D call, TRBD2. TRBV1 is classified as a pseudogene. The CDR3 sequence is 17 residues long. CDR3 sequence reads: CASSQDWASGGNNEQFF. The CDR3 DNA sequence: TGCGCCAGCAGCCAAGATTGGGCTAGCGGGGGCAACAATGAGCAGTTCTTC.

This clone is medium-sized within its sample. DNA of the CDR3: TGTGCCAGCAGTAGGGGTGAGGAGGGGCAATCACCCCTCCACTTT. It codes for CASSRGEEGQSPLHF. V is TRBV6-8 and J is TRBJ1-6; possible D gene TRBD1, 5 bases. Germline CDR1 and CDR2: MNHGY and SAAAGT. The CDR3 spans 15 residues. V lost 5 bases and J 10 bases, leaving 18 bases between the germline ends.

This sequence joins TRBV9 and TRBJ2-5; D is perhaps TRBD1 or TRBD2 (6 bases each). Germline V gives CDR1 SGDLS, CDR2 YYNGEE. V lost 4 bases and J lost 4, with 20 bases in between. CDR3 length: 16 residues. The CDR3, as DNA: TGTGCCAGCAGCCCCCAACAGGGAGGCTGGGGAGAGACCCAGTACTTC. This translates into CASSPQQGGWGETQYF. The full variable domain, its missing parts supplied by reference TRBV9 and TRBJ2-5, is DSGVTQTPKHLITATGQRVTLRCSPRSGDLSVYWYQQSLDQGLQFLIQYYNGEERAKGNILERFSAQQFPDLHSELNLSSLELGDSALYFCASSPQQGGWGETQYFGPGTRLLVL.

This clone turned up a few times. This chain connects TRBV28 to TRBJ2-7; D remains ambiguous. V was shortened by 1 base and J by 6 bases, with 10 bases between the two germline ends. Germline values: CDR1 MDHEN, CDR2 SYDVKM. The CDR3 extends over 13 amino acids. DNA of the CDR3: TGTGCCAGCAGTTTATTATCCCAGCCCGAGCAGTACTTC. Translating gives CASSLLSQPEQYF.

The genes are TRBV19 and TRBJ1-5, with TRBD1 matching over 10 bases. This CDR3 has 15 residues. The V segment lost 6 bases and the J segment 4 bases; nucleotides outside the gene matches: 6. Germline CDR1 reads LNHDA; CDR2 reads SQIVND (reference sequence). Written as DNA, the CDR3 is TGTGCCAGTAGGATGACAGGGGGCAGTAATCAGCCCCAGCATTTT. Translation: CASRMTGGSNQPQHF.

V and J are TRBV4-1 and TRBJ2-4, with 7 nucleotides matching TRBD2. The junction had 15 bases not matched to a gene; V was cut back by 0 bases and J by 7 bases. Germline V gives CDR1 MGHRA, CDR2 YSYEKL. CDR3 length: 18 residues. CDR3: CASSQDPPNSEGGNIQYF. The CDR3 DNA is TGCGCCAGCAGCCAAGATCCCCCGAACTCCGAGGGAGGGAACATTCAGTACTTC.

Within the sample, this clone is medium-sized. The chain is built from TRBV6-8 and TRBJ1-5; 7 nucleotides match TRBD1. V gave up 6 bases and J gave up 2 bases; unmatched junction bases: 10. There are 16 residues in the CDR3. Germline-derived CDR1 and CDR2 are MNHGY and SAAAGT. CDR3 sequence (DNA): TGTGCCAGCAGCTCATCCACAGGGGTGGGCAATCAGCCCCAGCATTTT. Translating it yields CASSSSTGVGNQPQHF.

This clone was seen a handful of times. In DNA form, the CDR3 reads TGTGCCTGGAGTGGTTTAGTGGTAGACTATGGCTACACCTTC. It is translated as CAWSGLVVDYGYTF. The V call is TRBV30, the J call TRBJ1-2; D is unclear. Germline CDR1 is GTSNPN and CDR2 is SVGIG (reference sequence). V was trimmed by 1 base and J by 3 bases, leaving 12 bases between them. This CDR3 spans 14 amino acids. Full variable domain (missing parts from reference TRBV30 and TRBJ1-2): SQTIHQWPATLVQPVGSPLSLECTVEGTSNPNLYWYRQAAGRGLQLLFYSVGIGQISSEVPQNLSASRPQDRQFILSSKKLLLSDSGFYLCAWSGLVVDYGYTFGSGTRLTVV.

This sequence joins TRBV5-1 and TRBJ2-7; 8 nucleotides agree with TRBD1. CDR1 is SGHRS and CDR2 is YFSETQ in the germline V gene. CDR3 length: 14 residues. Unmatched junction bases numbered 6, after V lost 4 bases and J lost 3 bases. DNA of the CDR3: TGCGCCAGCAGCCCAGGGGGCGACGGCTACGAGCAGTACTTC. Translated: CASSPGGDGYEQYF.

This chain connects TRBV6-7 to TRBJ2-6; D unclear. TRBV6-7 is reported as an ORF; its role is uncertain. The CDR3 loop spans 16 amino acids. V lost 0 bases and J lost 4, with 10 bases in between. The CDR3 sequence: CASSYSRPRGANVLTF. In nucleotides, the CDR3 is TGTGCCAGCAGTTACTCGAGACCCAGGGGGGCCAACGTCCTGACTTTC.

This clone was counted at least ten times. The chain joins TRBV11-3 to TRBJ2-6; possible D gene TRBD1, 6 bases. The CDR3 runs to 16 residues. Germline V gene sequence: CDR1 SGHNT, CDR2 YENEEA. V dropped 7 bases and J dropped 1 base, with 14 bases sitting between them. CDR3: CASIVKTGSGANVLTF. In DNA form, the CDR3 reads TGTGCCAGCATCGTGAAAACAGGGTCTGGGGCCAACGTCCTGACTTTC.

This clone appeared a few times. One junction end does not reproduce the germline sequence, and a read error may be involved. The rearrangement uses TRBV7-7 and TRBJ2-7, with a possible D match to TRBD2 (6 bases). The CDR3 covers 14 residues. Germline CDR1 and CDR2: SSHAT and FNYEAQ (reference sequence). The CDR3 here is CASSLAEGVREQYF. The CDR3 nucleotides read TGTGCTAGCAGCTTAGCGGAAGGGGTCCGCGAGCAGTACTTC.

This clone was detected many times. J is TRBJ2-5 and V is TRBV6-8; perhaps TRBD2 as D (5 bases). V lost 0 bases to trimming and J lost 5 bases, with 13 bases between them. The CDR3 spans 15 residues. Germline V lookup: CDR1 MNHGY, CDR2 SAAAGT. The CDR3 region is CASSYSGESLETQYF. In DNA form, the CDR3 reads TGTGCCAGCAGTTACTCCGGGGAAAGTCTCGAGACCCAGTACTTC.